The sequence of this T cell receptor (beta chain) was determined in a study of CXCR3-negative and CXCR3-positive naive CD8 T cells. Study observations and caveats: Memory CD8+ cells showed much lower diversity, while both naive subsets were comparably high. Across naive subsets, surface CD5 expression was comparable, and TCR strength was inferred from properties of the TRB CDR3. TRB CDR3s were more hydrophobic in CXCR3-positive than in CXCR3-negative naive cells.

Via 5' RACE with UMI labels, TRB cDNA libraries were prepared. TCRdb reprocessed the 5' RACE reads and stores each CDR3 protein as one record, lacking DNA. The sample totals under 90,000 distinct CDR3 sequences. For this clonotype: Its target is unknown.

The authors gated naive CD8+ T cells as CD45RO-CCR7+CD27+CD95-. The V gene's germline CDR1 is SGHDT and CDR2 YYEEEE. The CDR3 has 13 residues. This clonotype was sampled from a human donor in good health. Some clones in this sample may be carry-over from other donors' samples. The chain recombines TRBV5-6 with TRBJ2-4; TCRdb's assignment of TRBD1 cannot be checked, as there is no DNA. The sequenced sample was naive CXCR3+ CD8+ T cells from blood. Subset reported: CD45RO-CCR7+CD27+CD95- naive CD8+ T cells expressing CXCR3 (TNR3+). The CDR3 sequence is CASSFGTENIQYF.